The next 26 T cell receptor beta chains were all read from a single sample in a study of CD8+CD57+ T cells in acquired aplastic anemia. TCR beta VDJ and CDR3 profiling used genomic DNA as template. TCRdb fed the reads into MiXCR, producing one record per CDR3 protein. The sample holds about 210,000 distinct CDR3 sequences; about 59% are singletons and the top ten take over 25%. Sequenced sample: sorted CD4+, CD8+, or CD8+CD57+ T cells (not recorded which) from PBMCs. Receptors originate from a human donor in good health.

This clonotype was seen ten or more times. The rearrangement links TRBV5-1 to TRBJ2-7; the match to TRBD1 covers 11 bases. The CDR3 loop spans 15 amino acids. The trim removed 4 bases at V and 4 bases at J, leaving 7 bases unmatched. Germline V gene data show CDR1 as SGHRS and CDR2 as YFSETQ. The CDR3 coding sequence is TGCGCCAGCAGCCAACCGGGACAGGGGGGTTACGAGCAGTACTTC. Its translation: CASSQPGQGGYEQYF.

This clonotype showed up just once. The chain has TRBV10-3 and TRBJ2-5; perhaps TRBD2 as D (5 bases). CDR3 length equals 15 residues. Trimming stripped 0 bases from V and 4 bases from J, with 12 bases between. Germline V gives CDR1 ENHRY, CDR2 SYGVKD. CDR3 bases: TGTGCCATCAGTGAGTCTGACACCGGGGTAGAGACCCAGTACTTC. This sequence encodes CAISESDTGVETQYF.

The table lists this clonotype with many counts. The chain uses TRBV10-2 and TRBJ2-5; no clear D. The CDR3 length is 12 residues. The ends were cut back, 4 bases at V and 2 bases at J, with 5 bases in the middle. Looked up from germline, CDR1 is WSHSY and CDR2 is SAAADI. CDR3 residues: CASSVKQETQYF. The CDR3, as DNA: TGCGCCAGCAGTGTTAAACAAGAGACCCAGTACTTC.

This clonotype was seen only once. V gene TRBV7-8 combines with J gene TRBJ2-7; 9 bases match TRBD2. Trimming at V came to 4 bases and at J to 4 bases, leaving 11 bases not matched to a gene. From germline, CDR1 is SGHVS and CDR2 FQNEAQ. This CDR3 spans 16 amino acids. The CDR3 bases are TGTGCCAGCAGCTCGCTGGTGTGGACTAGCGATTACGAGCAGTACTTC. Translation gives CASSSLVWTSDYEQYF.

The V call is TRBV12-3 or TRBV12-4, the J call TRBJ1-6; D may be TRBD1 (6 bases). The CDR3 contains 15 residues. The ends were cut back, 1 base at V and 6 bases at J, with 10 bases in the middle. The CDR3: CASSLEGVGNSPLHF. CDR3 coding DNA: TGTGCCAGCAGTTTAGAGGGGGTGGGTAATTCACCCCTCCACTTT.

This clonotype came up many times. J is TRBJ1-1 and V is TRBV3-1, with D hard to call. The V gene's germline CDR1 is LGHDT and CDR2 YNNKEL (reference sequence). The CDR3 sequence is 16 residues long. Trimming shortened V by 0 bases and J by 2 bases, and 13 bases separated the two germline ends. In DNA form, the CDR3 reads TGTGCCAGCAGCCAAGATGTTTGGGGTCATAACACTGAAGCTTTCTTT. This encodes CASSQDVWGHNTEAFF.

This clonotype was seen ten or more times. The V call is TRBV12-3 or TRBV12-4, the J call TRBJ2-5; D possibly corresponds to TRBD2 (7 bases). Trimming took 6 bases from V and 5 from J, leaving 16 bases between them. The CDR3 spans 14 residues. CDR3 loop: CASSQGGVRETQYF. The CDR3 region has the DNA TGTGCCAGCAGCCAAGGGGGGGTCCGGGAGACCCAGTACTTC.

This clonotype was counted at least ten times. This chain links TRBV7-9 with TRBJ2-1, with 9 nucleotides matching TRBD1. CDR1 is SEHNR, CDR2 FQNEAQ, per germline (reference sequence). V lost 5 bases to trimming and J lost 0 bases; unmatched junction nucleotides: 5. The CDR3 spans 16 residues. CDR3 loop: CASSPRQGGSYNEQFF. As DNA, the CDR3 is TGTGCCAGCAGCCCCAGACAGGGGGGCTCCTACAATGAGCAGTTCTTC. Full variable domain (outside the CDR3, taken from reference TRBV7-9 and TRBJ2-1): DTGVSQNPRHKITKRGQNVTFRCDPISEHNRLYWYRQTLGQGPEFLTYFQNEAQLEKSRLLSDRFSAERPKGSFSTLEIQRTEQGDSAMYLCASSPRQGGSYNEQFFGPGTRLTVL.

This clonotype was detected a few times. The chain has TRBV5-5 and TRBJ2-2; D unresolved. This CDR3 has 16 amino acids. Germline loops: CDR1 SGHKS, CDR2 YYEKEE (reference sequence). V lost 0 bases and J lost 4, with 13 bases in between. The CDR3 bases are TGTGCCAGCAGCTTGGAGTGGGTTGTAGGCACCGGGGAGCTGTTTTTT. Its protein is CASSLEWVVGTGELFF.

CDR3 region: CASSLTATATGELFF. The CDR3 DNA follows: TGTGCCAGCAGCTTAACGGCAACAGCTACCGGGGAGCTGTTTTTT. This chain links TRBV7-2 with TRBJ2-2; no firm D call. The CDR3 covers 15 residues. Trimming removed 2 bases from V and 5 bases from J, with 12 bases in between. Germline V lookup: CDR1 SGHTA, CDR2 FQGNSA.

This clonotype has a count of ten or more. This rearrangement joins TRBV27 to TRBJ2-7, with D unresolved. V lost 3 bases, J lost 3 bases, and 9 bases lay in between. The CDR3 covers 13 residues. The germline gives CDR1 MNHEY, CDR2 SMNVEV (reference sequence). The CDR3 DNA sequence: TGTGCCAGCAGTTTCACGCACCTCTACGAGCAGTACTTC. Translated: CASSFTHLYEQYF.

The V call is TRBV7-2, the J call TRBJ1-1; D unresolved. In germline, CDR1 is SGHTA, CDR2 FQGNSA. CDR3 length: 14 residues. Trimming removed 3 bases from V and 2 bases from J, with 10 bases in between. The CDR3 bases are TGTGCCAGCAGCTTTATGCGGGGAAACACTGAAGCTTTCTTT. Translation: CASSFMRGNTEAFF.

V is TRBV24-1 and J is TRBJ1-5; a weak D match, TRBD1 (5 bases). Germline V gene data show CDR1 as KGHDR and CDR2 as SFDVKD. V lost 7 bases and J 5 bases, leaving 11 bases between the germline ends. This CDR3 is built from 13 residues. For the CDR3, the DNA is TGTGCCACCAGCGGCAGGGCAGATCAGCCCCAGCATTTT. This sequence encodes CATSGRADQPQHF.

The chain carries TRBV19 and TRBJ2-3; the D gene is possibly TRBD1 (6 bases). The CDR3 is 12 amino acids. Germline V gene lookup returns CDR1 LNHDA and CDR2 SQIVND (reference sequence). V gave up 7 bases and J gave up 3 bases, with 8 bases separating them. The CDR3 here is CASTTGTDTQYF. CDR3 nucleotide sequence: TGTGCCAGTACCACAGGGACAGATACGCAGTATTTT.

The V and J genes are TRBV24-1 and TRBJ2-2, with 7 bases fitting TRBD2. Germline V gives CDR1 KGHDR, CDR2 SFDVKD. This CDR3 is 15 amino acids long. Trimming at V came to 6 bases and at J to 5 bases, leaving 8 bases not matched to a gene. DNA for the CDR3: TGTGCCACCAGTTTAGGTTCGGGAGGAACCGGGGAGCTGTTTTTT. Protein: CATSLGSGGTGELFF.

The gene calls are TRBV20-1 and TRBJ2-1, with a tentative D call TRBD2 (5 bases). The CDR3 spans 13 residues. V lost 6 bases and J lost 1, with 10 bases in between. The germline gives CDR1 DFQATT, CDR2 SNEGSKA (reference sequence). CDR3 DNA: TGCAGTGCCCCTGGGAGATCCTACAATGAGCAGTTCTTC. It is translated as CSAPGRSYNEQFF.

The chain is built from TRBV7-9 and TRBJ2-1, with D maybe TRBD1 (6 bases). The CDR3 is 14 residues long. Germline V lookup: CDR1 SEHNR, CDR2 FQNEAQ (reference sequence). Trimming took 5 bases from V and 6 from J, leaving 14 bases between them. CDR3 region: CASSPTGSLNEQFF. DNA of the CDR3: TGTGCCAGCAGCCCGACAGGATCCCTCAATGAGCAGTTCTTC.

This clonotype turned up a few times. The chain couples TRBV7-6 to TRBJ2-3; no definite D call. V was cut by 0 bases and J by 2 bases, with 6 bases left in between. CDR1 is SGHVS and CDR2 is FNYEAQ in the germline V gene. The CDR3 covers 14 residues. The CDR3 region is CASSLAHYTDTQYF. CDR3 DNA: TGTGCCAGCAGCTTAGCGCACTACACAGATACGCAGTATTTT.

The chain couples TRBV10-3 to TRBJ2-2; D unclear. V was shortened by 7 bases and J by 3 bases, with 3 bases between the two germline ends. Germline assignment: CDR1 ENHRY and CDR2 SYGVKD. This CDR3 spans 11 amino acids. The CDR3 spells CAIMDTGELFF. Here the CDR3 DNA reads TGTGCCATCATGGACACCGGGGAGCTGTTTTTT.

The chain joins TRBV19 to TRBJ1-2; 7 bases map to TRBD1. The CDR3 covers 15 residues. V gave up 8 bases and J gave up 3 bases; unmatched junction bases: 12. Looked up from germline, CDR1 is LNHDA and CDR2 is SQIVND (reference sequence). CDR3 sequence: CASESGGRGYYGYTF. The CDR3 coding sequence is TGTGCCAGTGAAAGCGGCGGCAGGGGGTACTATGGCTACACCTTC.

This chain joins TRBV6-1 and TRBJ2-3; D ambiguous. The CDR3 length is 14 residues. Trimming removed 1 base at V and 2 bases at J, with 7 bases between. Germline-derived CDR1 and CDR2 are MNHNS and SASEGT. The CDR3 spells CASSEDRSTDTQYF. The CDR3 DNA sequence: TGTGCCAGCAGTGAAGACCGCTCCACAGATACGCAGTATTTT.

The V call is TRBV15, the J call TRBJ2-3; TRBD2 agrees at 9 bases. This CDR3 is built from 13 residues. Trimming took 6 bases from V and 11 from J; bases not matched to a gene: 9. The V gene's germline CDR1 is LNHNV and CDR2 YYDKDF (reference sequence). CDR3 DNA sequence: TGTGCCACCAGGGCTAGCGGGAACAATGAGCAGTATTTT. Residues: CATRASGNNEQYF.

This clonotype was seen repeatedly, ten times or more. The rearrangement joins TRBV4-2 to TRBJ2-2; a weak D match, TRBD2 (6 bases). The V end was cut by 3 bases, the J end by 0 bases, with 17 bases between. The CDR3 is 18 residues long. Looked up from germline, CDR1 is LGHNA and CDR2 is YNFKEQ. CDR3 in DNA: TGTGCCAGCAGCCAGGGAGCCTCCGGGGGAGCGAACACCGGGGAGCTGTTTTTT. Protein sequence: CASSQGASGGANTGELFF.

CDR3 residues: CASSILLEREQFF. DNA for the CDR3: TGTGCCAGTAGTATTCTCCTTGAGCGTGAGCAGTTCTTC. The gene calls are TRBV30 and TRBJ2-1; no clear D gene. Looked up from germline, CDR1 is GTSNPN and CDR2 is SVGIG (reference sequence). CDR3 length: 13 amino acids. V lost 8 bases and J lost 9, with 20 bases in between.

This clonotype was seen many times. The V call is TRBV20-1, the J call TRBJ1-1; D is possibly TRBD1 (6 bases). The CDR3 contains 16 residues. Germline CDR1 and CDR2: DFQATT and SNEGSKA (reference sequence). The V and J ends lost 1 base and 2 bases respectively, with 17 bases between them. The chain's CDR3 is CSARGKDRLINTEAFF. The CDR3 DNA sequence: TGCAGTGCTAGAGGGAAGGACAGACTTATCAACACTGAAGCTTTCTTT.

This clonotype came up once. This chain connects TRBV24-1 to TRBJ1-1; TRBD1 agrees at 7 bases. Germline CDR1 is KGHDR and CDR2 is SFDVKD. V dropped 3 bases and J dropped 8; count of bases not matched to a gene: 5. This CDR3 is built from 13 residues. The CDR3 coding sequence is TGTGCCACCAGTGATGCTGGGACAGCCGAAGCTTTCTTT. Amino acid sequence: CATSDAGTAEAFF.